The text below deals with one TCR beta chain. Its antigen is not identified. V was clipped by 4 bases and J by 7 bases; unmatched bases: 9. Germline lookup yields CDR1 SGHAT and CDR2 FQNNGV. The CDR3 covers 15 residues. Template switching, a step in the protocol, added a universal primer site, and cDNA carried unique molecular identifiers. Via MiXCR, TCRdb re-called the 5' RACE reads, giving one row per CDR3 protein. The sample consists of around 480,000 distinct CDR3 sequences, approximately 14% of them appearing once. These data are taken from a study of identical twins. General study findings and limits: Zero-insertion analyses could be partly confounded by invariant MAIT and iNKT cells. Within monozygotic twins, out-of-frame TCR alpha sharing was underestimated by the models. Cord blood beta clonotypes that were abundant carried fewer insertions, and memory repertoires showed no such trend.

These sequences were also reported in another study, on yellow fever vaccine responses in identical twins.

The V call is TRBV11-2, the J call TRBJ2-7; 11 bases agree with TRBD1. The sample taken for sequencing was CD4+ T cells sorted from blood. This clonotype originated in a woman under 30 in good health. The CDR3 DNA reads TGTGCCAGCAGCTCGTTGGGGACAGGGGGATGGGAGCAGTACTTC. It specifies CASSSLGTGGWEQYF.